The sequence of this T cell receptor beta chain was determined in a study of cytomegalovirus exposure and HLA in healthy donors (dated by TCRdb to about 2017). Describing the broader study: According to an earlier analysis of around 600 of the donors, about 179 million T cells yielded 90 million to 140 million unique TCR beta sequences and about 300 Gb of sequence data. An early release that covered fewer than 750 HLA-typed donors contained 250 to 350 gigabases of sequencing data and around 80 million unique TCR sequences. Among the roughly 400 genotyped donors, 81% belonged to the genetic ancestry cluster associated with self-reported Caucasian donors. The aim of the study was to test whether cataloging public T cell receptors could identify signatures of past pathogen exposure. The study profiled the T cell repertoires of hundreds of subjects by immunosequencing and related them to cytomegalovirus serostatus. Along with the 666-subject first cohort, a separate validation cohort of over a hundred different subjects was used. The study combined high-throughput TCR immunosequencing, statistical association of individual TCRs with disease status, and machine learning to predict cytomegalovirus infection status. A later analysis re-analyzed previously published TCR beta repertoires from 666 donors and added high-resolution HLA genotyping to study TCR occurrence patterns. Rather than using new phenotypic data, the later analysis identified candidate immune exposures from TCR beta sequences and from how often those sequences occurred across donors. An earlier analysis of 587 of the donors applied high-throughput TCR beta sequencing to assess whether each TCR beta V gene segment acted as functional or pseudogenic. Donor age, sex, ethnicity and CMV serostatus were collected together with the repertoire data. Genome-wide SNP genotypes for about 60% of the roughly 670 donors were used in a later genetic analysis, which treated that subset as a discovery cohort. All discovery cohort repertoires had been generated using a single sequencing platform. Class I and class II HLA loci were covered by the typing at four-digit resolution. Typing coverage varied by locus: roughly 629-630 donors for A, B, C, DRB1 and DQB1; 522 for DQA1; more than 600 for DPA1; fewer than 480 for DPB1. Roughly five DR-DQ haplotypes were handled as single units for association and clustering, since linkage in the cohort was strong. Among almost 400 genotyped donors of the cohort, an average of about 240,000 unique TCR beta nucleotide sequences were sequenced per donor, 15% to 20% of them non-productive. Study-level results and caveats: Because counts were too low, seventeen rarely observed V segments, including chromosome 9 orphons, were excluded from the earlier analysis of several hundred of the donors. Across donors, most TCR sequences were observed very rarely, whereas some public TCRs were present in many individuals. Correlated functional status among segregating V segments might reflect linkage disequilibrium, but an unknown experimental factor could not be ruled out. Cytomegalovirus status was reported to be diagnosed by the classifier with high specificity and sensitivity in both the original and validation cohorts. Broadly in line with IMGT annotations, most TCR beta V segments showed up in productive rearrangements about 90% or about 30% of the time in an earlier analysis of approximately 640 of the donors. At a false discovery rate of 0.05, a later analysis linked 15,000 to 20,000 TCR beta sequences to specific HLA alleles. In vitro tests confirmed that three of the cytomegalovirus-associated TCR beta chains recognize cytomegalovirus antigens. According to a later analysis, parvovirus B19, influenza, CMV and Epstein-Barr virus appeared linked to several top co-occurrence clusters. In a later analysis, HLA-associated TCR beta chains were found to be more clonally expanded and to have lower generation probabilities than equally common non-associated chains. In a later genetic analysis, fewer N-insertions in productive TCRs were reported among donors in an Asian-associated ancestry cluster than the roughly 640-donor mean. In the study, approximately 160 TCR beta chains were listed as associated with cytomegalovirus. According to a later analysis, TCR association rates differed among HLA loci, with DRB1 alleles showing the most associated TCRs and HLA-C alleles showing the fewest. The only immune exposure information available for the cohort was CMV serostatus. The authors suggested that the approach could potentially be extended to other disease states and immunological phenotypes. Presence/absence analyses assumed roughly uniform sequencing depth across donors, an assumption that may not hold. A further reported finding was that TCR beta sequences accurately predicted the HLA-A and HLA-B alleles for most subjects in the first cohort. Most CMV-associated TCR beta chains appeared to be HLA-restricted in a later analysis, and the HLA associations seemed to be driven largely by CMV exposure. This cohort had only TCR beta chains sequenced, and the lack of alpha or paired-chain data limited which features could be detected. Because HLA typing was unavailable for some donors at each locus, only the typed subset was used in association tests. V-gene and J-gene trimming of TCR beta chains was associated with a missense DCLRE1C variant in a later genetic analysis, and the association was replicated in an independent cohort. When HLA alleles, especially DR and DQ, strongly co-occurred, attributing TCR associations to individual alleles was difficult. A cluster of highly shared sequence variants was judged likely to be a technical artifact of the sequencing pipeline. Some IMGT-functional V segments, including TRBV6-2 and TRBV6-3, could not be told apart with the 87-base-pair reads, so those segments were excluded.

The CDR3 starts with the cysteine, ends with the phenylalanine, and has 16 residues. The only DNA kept is the CDR3, 48 bases in frame from the first base. Per the germline V gene, SGHAT is the CDR1 and FQNNGV is the CDR2. Germline trimming: 5 bases from V, 5 bases from J; junction bases outside gene matches: 9. In regard to this clone: This receptor's antigen is unknown.

The library relied on the immunoSEQ multiplex PCR assay. The multiplex PCR relied on a mix of 60 forward primers for TCR Vbeta segments and 13 reverse primers for TCR Jbeta segments. Amplification of the CDR3 region of rearranged TCR beta genes was performed with a multiplex PCR assay on genomic DNA. On the Illumina HiSeq System, the amplified TCR beta libraries were sequenced as 87-base-pair reads. On the authors' methods: In a later analysis, roughly 80 million unique TCR beta chains were counted across the 500 to 700 repertoires, and about 9.9 million of these chains were shared by at least two donors. To remove PCR and sequencing errors, raw reads were error-corrected and collapsed into unique sequences using a nearest-neighbor algorithm that merged closely related sequences. V, D and J gene segments were assigned by aligning CDR3 sequences to IMGT reference sequences. For a sequence to be retained, at least a six-nucleotide match to both a V gene segment and a J gene segment was required. A rearrangement was called productive if the CDR3 had no stop codons and remained in frame with V and J, and every other rearrangement was called non-productive. CDR3 was defined according to IMGT convention as the region running from the second conserved V-encoded cysteine to the conserved J-encoded phenylalanine. In an earlier analysis of approximately 590 of the donors, sequences lacking an unambiguous match to a single V gene segment were excluded. In an earlier analysis of approximately 560 of the donors, a V segment was called functional when productive rearrangements were above 56.7%, and segregating when the standard deviation between donors exceeded 5%. A statistical classification framework was built to diagnose cytomegalovirus status from the catalog of TCR beta chain sequences. In a later analysis, V and J genes were assigned by comparing TCR nucleotide sequences against IMGT/GENE-DB human TR gene sequences. The TCRdist pipeline was used in a later analysis to assign CDR3 sequences and most-parsimonious VDJ recombination scenarios. In a later analysis, every TCR beta chain was defined by the combination of its CDR3 amino acid sequence and its V-gene family, and reads without a unique V-gene family were dropped. A later analysis removed nearly 600 highly shared, low-generation-probability nucleotide sequences to deal with suspected cross-contamination and a sequencing artifact. For each public chain, a later analysis derived a clonal expansion index from normalized ranks of inferred template counts within each repertoire. Generation probabilities in a later analysis came from a VDJ recombination model fitted to out-of-frame rearrangements, and those results were checked against IGoR. In a later analysis, hypergeometric tests were used to score TCR-TCR, TCR-HLA and TCR-CMV co-occurrence, with a repertoire-size bias correction applied to TCR pairs. To estimate false discovery rates, a later analysis permuted the HLA or CMV assignments 20 times. In a later analysis, co-occurring TCRs were grouped using DBSCAN, and TCRdist sequence similarity was added for clustering within HLA-allele-positive subsets. Repertoires with fewer than 30,000 or more than 120,000 public chains were left out of co-occurrence clustering, as were roughly five repertoires with anomalous nucleotide sharing. Imported from immuneACCESS, the table was reduced by TCRdb to in-frame sequences with V and J called. These copies leave out some clones; in studies compared against another copy, an unresolved V gene accounts for under half, and the cause of the remainder is not known. That table gives V, J and clone size, and the DNA gave D and trimming. The sample table gives approximately 180,000 clones. Roughly 6.7% of the sample comes from the top ten.

The cohort consisted of hundreds of healthy bone marrow donors. At the time of sampling, every cohort member was nominally healthy, though immune exposures that went unrecorded were likely present. The donor tested CMV seronegative, placing the donor among the roughly 350 seronegative members of the cohort. A peripheral blood sample was collected from each donor, and TCR beta sequencing was performed on peripheral blood mononuclear cells. The Qiagen DNeasy Blood Extraction Kit was used to extract genomic DNA from the blood cell samples. The specimen was PBMCs. The chain couples TRBV11-2 to TRBJ2-1; 10 bases in between match TRBD2. This TCR was recovered from a young man in good health and CMV-seronegative. The sequenced DNA is TGTGCCAGCAGCCCCCAAGCGGGAGGGCCTCACAATGAGCAGTTCTTC. It specifies CASSPQAGGPHNEQFF.